Each of the 16 T cell receptor beta chains below was sequenced from the same sample in a study of beta chain features in type 1 diabetes. Reverse transcribing all isolated RNA meant expressed TCRB transcripts were sequenced. Libraries were prepared by immunoSEQ multiplex PCR; TCRdb keeps only in-frame clonotypes and omits some of them. The data show 300,000 to 450,000 clones, about 12% seen once. Sequences were obtained from naive CD4+ T cells from blood. Receptors originate from a man aged 18 to 30 in good health.

This clone was seen more than once but under ten times. This chain connects TRBV29-1 to TRBJ2-7; the match to TRBD2 covers 13 bases. The junction had 6 bases not matched to a gene; V was cut back by 7 bases and J by 3 bases. The length of the CDR3 is 14 residues. Germline V CDR1 and CDR2: SQVTM, ANQGSEA. The CDR3: CSARTSGSLYEQYF. CDR3 in DNA: TGCAGCGCAAGGACTAGCGGGAGTCTCTACGAGCAGTACTTC.

This clone has a handful of counts. The chain has TRBV5-1 and TRBJ2-1; tentatively, D is TRBD2 (7 bases). CDR1 and CDR2 (germline): SGHRS, YFSETQ. V was trimmed by 0 bases and J by 7 bases, leaving 14 bases between them. The CDR3 extends over 15 amino acids. The CDR3 sequence is CASSLAAGARNEQFF. As DNA, the CDR3 is TGCGCCAGCAGCTTGGCCGCGGGGGCTCGGAATGAGCAGTTCTTC.

With regard to this clone: One end of the junction fails to match germline, which may point to a read error. The gene calls are TRBV7-2 and TRBJ2-1; unclear D gene. The CDR3 covers 13 residues. Germline V gene lookup returns CDR1 SGHTA and CDR2 FQGNSA. CDR3 sequence (DNA): TGTGCCAGCAGCTTAGATCCCTACTATGAGCAGTTCTTC. The encoded protein is CASSLDPYYEQFF. Full variable domain (missing parts from reference TRBV7-2 and TRBJ2-1): GAGVSQSPSNKVTEKGKDVELRCDPISGHTALYWYRQSLGQGLEFLIYFQGNSAPDKSGLPSDRFSAERTGGSVSTLTIQRTQQEDSAVYLCASSLDPYYEQFFGPGTRLTVL.

V gene TRBV6-5 combines with J gene TRBJ1-5; D gene ambiguous. Per germline, CDR1 MNHEY and CDR2 SVGAGI. The CDR3 is 15 amino acids. V lost 0 bases to trimming and J lost 4 bases, with 10 bases between them. DNA for the CDR3: TGTGCCAGCAGTTACTCGAAGGCAGGAAATCAGCCCCAGCATTTT. Translated: CASSYSKAGNQPQHF.

This clone was counted a few times. The chain links TRBV30 to TRBJ2-7; TRBD1 matches 8 bases. The V and J ends lost 0 bases and 6 bases, in that order; junction bases with no gene match: 10. The germline gives CDR1 GTSNPN, CDR2 SVGIG (reference sequence). The length of the CDR3 is 15 residues. DNA for the CDR3: TGTGCCTGGAGTGTACAGGGGACAGGTTGGGGCGAGCAGTACTTC. As protein: CAWSVQGTGWGEQYF.

This clone was counted only a few times. This chain connects TRBV6-6 to TRBJ1-6, with D perhaps TRBD1 (5 bases). Germline lookup yields CDR1 MNHNY and CDR2 SVGAGI (reference sequence). The CDR3 has 15 amino acids. The V and J ends lost 4 bases and 7 bases respectively, with 14 bases between them. CDR3 DNA sequence: TGTGCCAGCAGTTCACCGGGGGTCCACAATTCACCCCTCCACTTT. Translated: CASSSPGVHNSPLHF.

The rearrangement links TRBV9 to TRBJ1-1, with a weak D call TRBD1 (5 bases). Deletions cut 0 bases from V and 4 bases from J, with 13 bases between. This CDR3 spans 15 amino acids. Germline V CDR1 and CDR2: SGDLS, YYNGEE. This CDR3 is CASSVGDSGGTEAFF. CDR3 DNA sequence: TGTGCCAGCAGCGTAGGGGATTCGGGGGGCACTGAAGCTTTCTTT.

This clone was seen more than once but under ten times. The V call is TRBV5-1, the J call TRBJ1-6; 7 nucleotides line up with TRBD1. This CDR3 is 13 amino acids long. J gave up 8 bases and V 5 bases, and 4 bases lay outside the gene matches. CDR1 is SGHRS and CDR2 is YFSETQ in the germline V gene. Written as DNA, the CDR3 is TGCGCCAGCAGGCCCACAGGGGATTCACCCCTCCACTTT. Amino acids: CASRPTGDSPLHF.

V gene TRBV5-8 combines with J gene TRBJ2-7; 10 nucleotides line up with TRBD2. The germline V gene has CDR1 SGHTS and CDR2 YDEGEE. The junction had 9 bases not matched to a gene; V was cut back by 0 bases and J by 0 bases. This CDR3 contains 18 residues. In nucleotides, the CDR3 is TGTGCCAGCAGCTTGGCCCCGGGACTAGCGTTTAGCTCCTACGAGCAGTACTTC. This sequence encodes CASSLAPGLAFSSYEQYF.

This clone was counted only a few times. This chain connects TRBV2 to TRBJ2-1; a weak D match, TRBD2 (7 bases). CDR3 length: 15 residues. Trimming shortened V by 7 bases and J by 10 bases, and 23 bases separated the two germline ends. Germline-derived CDR1 and CDR2 are SNHLY and FYNNEI. The CDR3 bases are TGTGCCAGCATTCCCGTGGGGGCGGGAGTGAGGGAGCAGTTCTTC. The encoded protein is CASIPVGAGVREQFF. The whole variable domain, filled in from reference TRBV2 and TRBJ2-1, reads EPEVTQTPSHQVTQMGQEVILRCVPISNHLYFYWYRQILGQKVEFLVSFYNNEISEKSEIFDDQFSVERPDGSNFTLKIRSTKLEDSAMYFCASIPVGAGVREQFFGPGTRLTVL.

Only a few counts were recorded for this clone. This chain connects TRBV9 to TRBJ2-2, with D unclear. The CDR3 length is 17 residues. CDR1 SGDLS and CDR2 YYNGEE come from the germline V gene. Trimming took 1 base from V and 2 from J, leaving 15 bases between them. The CDR3 DNA is TGTGCCAGCAGCGTATCTAGGAAAAATCCCAACACCGGGGAGCTGTTTTTT. Translating it yields CASSVSRKNPNTGELFF.

The chain carries TRBV30 and TRBJ2-7, with a possible D match to TRBD1 (6 bases). V lost 2 bases and J lost 4, with 15 bases in between. This CDR3 has 14 residues. Germline CDR1 is GTSNPN and CDR2 is SVGIG (reference sequence). CDR3 in DNA: TGTGCCTGGAGTATAGGGGGAACCGGTTACGAGCAGTACTTC. This gives the protein CAWSIGGTGYEQYF.

The chain links TRBV25-1 to TRBJ2-1, with D maybe TRBD2 (5 bases). Trimming stripped 7 bases from V and 10 bases from J, with 14 bases between. The CDR3 extends over 12 amino acids. Germline V gene sequence: CDR1 MGHDK, CDR2 SYGVNS. The CDR3 reads CASNEEPGEQFF. The DNA for the CDR3 is TGTGCCAGCAATGAGGAGCCGGGAGAGCAGTTCTTC.

This clone appeared a few times. This chain uses TRBV10-3 with TRBJ1-5; 7 bases agree with TRBD1. CDR3 size: 15 residues. Germline V lookup: CDR1 ENHRY, CDR2 SYGVKD. Trimming at V came to 2 bases and at J to 2 bases, leaving 3 bases not matched to a gene. CDR3 nucleotides: TGTGCCATCAGTGAGCGGCAGGGGGGCAATCAGCCCCAGCATTTT. It encodes CAISERQGGNQPQHF.

CDR3 in DNA: TGCGCCACCGCCCTAGGCCGTAGCACAGATACGCAGTATTTT. It translates to CATALGRSTDTQYF. The chain couples TRBV5-1 to TRBJ2-3; D gene ambiguous. CDR1 is SGHRS, CDR2 YFSETQ, per germline. With 9 bases removed from V and 0 bases from J, the gap between germline ends came to 14 bases. The CDR3 has 14 amino acids.

The V call is TRBV4-3, the J call TRBJ2-1; the D is unclear. Germline lookup yields CDR1 LGHNA and CDR2 YSLEER. The ends were cut back, 1 base at V and 0 bases at J, with 19 bases in the middle. The CDR3 covers 19 residues. CDR3 residues: CASSQVSGVRPSSYNEQFF. In DNA, the CDR3 is TGCGCCAGCAGCCAAGTGTCAGGTGTCAGGCCGAGCTCCTACAATGAGCAGTTCTTC.